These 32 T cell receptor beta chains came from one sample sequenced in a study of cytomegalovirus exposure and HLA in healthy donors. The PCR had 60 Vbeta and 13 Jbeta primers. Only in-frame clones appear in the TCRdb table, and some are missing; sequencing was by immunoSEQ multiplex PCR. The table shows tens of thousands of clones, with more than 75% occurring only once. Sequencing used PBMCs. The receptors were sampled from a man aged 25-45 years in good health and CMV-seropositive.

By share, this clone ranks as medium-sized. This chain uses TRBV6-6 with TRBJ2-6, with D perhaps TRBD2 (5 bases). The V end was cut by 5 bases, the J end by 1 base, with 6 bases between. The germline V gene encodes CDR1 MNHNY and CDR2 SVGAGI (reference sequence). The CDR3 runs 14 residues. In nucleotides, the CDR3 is TGTGCCAGCAGTGAGGGTTCTGGGGCCAACGTCCTGACTTTC. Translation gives CASSEGSGANVLTF.

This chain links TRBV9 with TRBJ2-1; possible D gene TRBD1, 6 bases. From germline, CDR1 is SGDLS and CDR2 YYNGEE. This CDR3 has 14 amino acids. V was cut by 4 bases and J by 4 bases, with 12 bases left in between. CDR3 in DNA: TGTGCCAGCAGCACCCAGGGGATATACAATGAGCAGTTCTTC. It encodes CASSTQGIYNEQFF.

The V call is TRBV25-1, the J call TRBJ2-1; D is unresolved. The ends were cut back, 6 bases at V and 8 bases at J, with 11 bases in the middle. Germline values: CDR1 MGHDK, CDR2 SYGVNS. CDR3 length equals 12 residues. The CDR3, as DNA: TGTGCCAGCAGGCTTGAGTACCATGAGCAGTTCTTC. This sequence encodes CASRLEYHEQFF.

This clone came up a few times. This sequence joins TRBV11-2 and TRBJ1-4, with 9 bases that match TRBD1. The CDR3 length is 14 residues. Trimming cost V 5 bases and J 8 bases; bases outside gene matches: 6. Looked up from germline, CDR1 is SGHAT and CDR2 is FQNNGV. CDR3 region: CASSQQGAWEKLFF. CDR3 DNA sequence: TGTGCCAGCAGCCAACAGGGGGCCTGGGAAAAACTGTTTTTT.

CDR3 coding DNA: TGTGCCAGCAGCCGCGGGGCGGGAGAAGGTCAGCCCCAGCATTTT. Its translation: CASSRGAGEGQPQHF. The chain employs TRBV6-5 and TRBJ1-5; D perhaps matches TRBD1 (5 bases). The V gene lost 6 bases and the J gene lost 6 bases, with 18 bases spanning the gap. The CDR3 spans 15 residues. The germline gives CDR1 MNHEY, CDR2 SVGAGI.

This chain's CDR3 is CASSLAGGTYEQYV. The CDR3 DNA is TGTGCCAGCAGCTTAGCGGGAGGCACCTACGAGCAGTACGTC. The J gene is TRBJ2-7, the V gene TRBV11-2; 7 bases are shared with TRBD2. Germline CDR1 reads SGHAT; CDR2 reads FQNNGV. This CDR3 comprises 14 residues. The V and J ends lost 1 base and 2 bases, in that order; junction bases with no gene match: 2.

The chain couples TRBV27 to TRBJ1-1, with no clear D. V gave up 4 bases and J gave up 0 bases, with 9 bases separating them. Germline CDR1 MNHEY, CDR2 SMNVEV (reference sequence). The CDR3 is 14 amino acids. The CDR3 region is CASSWGGMNTEAFF. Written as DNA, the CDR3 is TGTGCCAGCAGTTGGGGAGGCATGAACACTGAAGCTTTCTTT.

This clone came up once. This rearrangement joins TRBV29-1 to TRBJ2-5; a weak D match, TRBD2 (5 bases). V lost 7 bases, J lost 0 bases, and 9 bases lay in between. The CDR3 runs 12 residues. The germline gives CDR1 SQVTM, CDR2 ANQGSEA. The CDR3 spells CSAPGNQETQYF. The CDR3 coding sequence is TGCAGCGCGCCCGGGAACCAAGAGACCCAGTACTTC.

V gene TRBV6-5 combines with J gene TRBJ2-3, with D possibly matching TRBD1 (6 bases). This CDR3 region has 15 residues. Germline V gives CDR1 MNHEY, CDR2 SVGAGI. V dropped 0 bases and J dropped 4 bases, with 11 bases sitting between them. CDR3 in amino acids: CASSYSRGIADTQYF. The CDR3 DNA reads TGTGCCAGCAGTTACTCGAGGGGGATCGCAGATACGCAGTATTTT.

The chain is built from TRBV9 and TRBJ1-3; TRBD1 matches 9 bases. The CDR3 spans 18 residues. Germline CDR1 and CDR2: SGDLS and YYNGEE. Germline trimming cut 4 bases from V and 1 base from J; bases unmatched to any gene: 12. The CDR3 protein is CASSLPGQGSFSGNTIYF. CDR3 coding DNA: TGTGCCAGCAGCCTCCCGGGACAGGGAAGTTTTTCTGGAAACACCATATATTTT.

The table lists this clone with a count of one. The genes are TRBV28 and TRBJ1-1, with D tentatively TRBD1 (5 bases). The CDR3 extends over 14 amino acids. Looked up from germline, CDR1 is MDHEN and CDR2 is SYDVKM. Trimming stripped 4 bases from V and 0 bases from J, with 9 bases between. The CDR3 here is CASSSSRVNTEAFF. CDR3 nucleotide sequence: TGTGCCAGCAGTTCCAGCAGGGTGAACACTGAAGCTTTCTTT.

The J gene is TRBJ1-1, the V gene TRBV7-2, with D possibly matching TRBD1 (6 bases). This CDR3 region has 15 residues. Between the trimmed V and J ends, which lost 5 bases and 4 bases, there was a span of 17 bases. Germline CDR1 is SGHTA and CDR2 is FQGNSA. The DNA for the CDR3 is TGTGCCAGCAGCCCTACACAGGGTAGCTTCACTGAAGCTTTCTTT. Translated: CASSPTQGSFTEAFF. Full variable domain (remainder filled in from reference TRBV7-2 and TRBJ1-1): GAGVSQSPSNKVTEKGKDVELRCDPISGHTALYWYRQSLGQGLEFLIYFQGNSAPDKSGLPSDRFSAERTGGSVSTLTIQRTQQEDSAVYLCASSPTQGSFTEAFFGQGTRLTVV.

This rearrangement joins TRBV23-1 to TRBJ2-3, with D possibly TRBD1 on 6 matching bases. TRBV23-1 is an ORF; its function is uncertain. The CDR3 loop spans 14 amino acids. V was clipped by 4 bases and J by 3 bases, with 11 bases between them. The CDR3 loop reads CASSPGTPTDTQYF. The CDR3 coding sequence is TGCGCCAGCAGTCCCGGGACACCAACAGATACGCAGTATTTT.

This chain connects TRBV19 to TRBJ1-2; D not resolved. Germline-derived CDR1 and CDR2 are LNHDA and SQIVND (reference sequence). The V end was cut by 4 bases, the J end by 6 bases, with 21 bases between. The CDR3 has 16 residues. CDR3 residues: CASSTIRMTLLDGYTF. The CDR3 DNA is TGTGCCAGTAGTACGATTCGGATGACACTCCTGGATGGCTACACCTTC.

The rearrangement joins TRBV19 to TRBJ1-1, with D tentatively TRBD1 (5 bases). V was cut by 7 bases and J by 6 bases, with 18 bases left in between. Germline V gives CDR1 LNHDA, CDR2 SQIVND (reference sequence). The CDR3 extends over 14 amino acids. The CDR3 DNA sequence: TGTGCCAGTACCCCCCATGGGGCGGACGCTGAAGCTTTCTTT. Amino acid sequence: CASTPHGADAEAFF.

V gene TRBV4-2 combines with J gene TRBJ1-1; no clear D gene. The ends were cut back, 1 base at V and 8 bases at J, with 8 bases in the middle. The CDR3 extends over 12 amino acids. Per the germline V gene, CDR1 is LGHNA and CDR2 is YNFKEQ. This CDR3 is CASSQGGPEAFF. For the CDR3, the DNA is TGTGCCAGCAGCCAAGGTGGGCCCGAAGCTTTCTTT.

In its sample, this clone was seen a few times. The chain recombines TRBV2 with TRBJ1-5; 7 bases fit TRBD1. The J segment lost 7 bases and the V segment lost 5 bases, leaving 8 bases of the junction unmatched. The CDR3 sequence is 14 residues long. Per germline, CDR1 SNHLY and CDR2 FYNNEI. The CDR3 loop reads CASSRQGEDQPQHF. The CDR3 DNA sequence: TGTGCCAGCAGTAGGCAGGGGGAAGACCAGCCCCAGCATTTT.

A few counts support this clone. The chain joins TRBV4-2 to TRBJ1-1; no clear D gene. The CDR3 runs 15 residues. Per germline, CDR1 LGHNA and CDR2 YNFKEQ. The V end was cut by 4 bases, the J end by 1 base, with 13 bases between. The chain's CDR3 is CASSPELRRNTEAFF. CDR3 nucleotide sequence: TGTGCCAGCAGCCCGGAACTACGGCGGAACACTGAAGCTTTCTTT.

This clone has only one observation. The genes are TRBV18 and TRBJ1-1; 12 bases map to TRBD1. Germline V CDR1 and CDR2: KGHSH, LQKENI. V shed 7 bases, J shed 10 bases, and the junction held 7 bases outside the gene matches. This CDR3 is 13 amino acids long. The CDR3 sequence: CASLSGTGGRAFF. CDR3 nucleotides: TGTGCCAGCTTAAGTGGGACAGGGGGCAGAGCTTTCTTT.

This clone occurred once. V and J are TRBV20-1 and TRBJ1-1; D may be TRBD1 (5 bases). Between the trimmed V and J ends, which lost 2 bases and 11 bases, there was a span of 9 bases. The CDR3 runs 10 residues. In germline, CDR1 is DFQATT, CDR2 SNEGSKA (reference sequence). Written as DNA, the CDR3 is TGCAGTGCTAGATGGGGGGTTGCTTTCTTT. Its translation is CSARWGVAFF.

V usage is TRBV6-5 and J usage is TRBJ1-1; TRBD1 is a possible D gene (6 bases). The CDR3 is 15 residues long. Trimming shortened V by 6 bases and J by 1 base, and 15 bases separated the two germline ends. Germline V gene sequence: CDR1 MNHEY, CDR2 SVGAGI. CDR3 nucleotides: TGTGCCAGCAGGCGCGGGGGCGCCGGGAACACTGAAGCTTTCTTT. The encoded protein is CASRRGGAGNTEAFF.

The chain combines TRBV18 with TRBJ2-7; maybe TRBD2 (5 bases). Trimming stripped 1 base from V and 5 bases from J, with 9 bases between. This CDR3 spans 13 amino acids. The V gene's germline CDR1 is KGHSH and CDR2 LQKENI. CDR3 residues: CASSPQGENEQYF. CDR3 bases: TGTGCCAGCTCACCACAGGGAGAGAACGAGCAGTACTTC.

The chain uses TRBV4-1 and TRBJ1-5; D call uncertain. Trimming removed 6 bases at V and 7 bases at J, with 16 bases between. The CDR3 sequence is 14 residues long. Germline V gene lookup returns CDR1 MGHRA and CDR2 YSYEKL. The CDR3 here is CASSPGPGGQPQHF. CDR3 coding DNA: TGCGCCAGCAGTCCGGGCCCGGGAGGCCAGCCCCAGCATTTT.

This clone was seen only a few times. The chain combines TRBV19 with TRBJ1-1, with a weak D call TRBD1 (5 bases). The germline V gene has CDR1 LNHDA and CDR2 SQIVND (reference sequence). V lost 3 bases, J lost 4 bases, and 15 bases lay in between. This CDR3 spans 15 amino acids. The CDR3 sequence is CASSMGQGSVTEAFF. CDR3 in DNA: TGTGCCAGTAGTATGGGGCAGGGTTCGGTCACTGAAGCTTTCTTT.

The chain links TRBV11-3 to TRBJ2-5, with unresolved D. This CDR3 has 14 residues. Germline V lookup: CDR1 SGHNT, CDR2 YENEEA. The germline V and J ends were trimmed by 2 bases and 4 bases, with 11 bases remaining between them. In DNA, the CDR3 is TGTGCCAGCAGCTTAAACAGCCGAACAGAGACCCAGTACTTC. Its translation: CASSLNSRTETQYF.

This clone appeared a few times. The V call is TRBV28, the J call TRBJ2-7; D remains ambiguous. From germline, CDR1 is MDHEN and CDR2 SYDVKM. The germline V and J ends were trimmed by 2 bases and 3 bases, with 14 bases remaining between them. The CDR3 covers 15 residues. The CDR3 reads CASSLSMPRHYEQYF. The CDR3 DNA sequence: TGTGCCAGCAGTTTAAGTATGCCGCGACACTACGAGCAGTACTTC.

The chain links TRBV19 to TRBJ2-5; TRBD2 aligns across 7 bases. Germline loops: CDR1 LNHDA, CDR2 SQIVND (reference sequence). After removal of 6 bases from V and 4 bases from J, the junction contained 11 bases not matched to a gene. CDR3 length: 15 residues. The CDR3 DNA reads TGTGCCAGTAGCCCCCGGTGGGGGGGAGTAGAGACCCAGTACTTC. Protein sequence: CASSPRWGGVETQYF.

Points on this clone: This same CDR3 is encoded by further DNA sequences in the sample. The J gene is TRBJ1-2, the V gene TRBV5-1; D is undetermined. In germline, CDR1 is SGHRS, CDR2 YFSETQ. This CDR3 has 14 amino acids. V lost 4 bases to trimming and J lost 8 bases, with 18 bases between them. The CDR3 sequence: CASSPYAVRYGYTF. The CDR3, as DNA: TGCGCCAGCAGCCCCTACGCGGTTCGCTACGGCTACACCTTC.

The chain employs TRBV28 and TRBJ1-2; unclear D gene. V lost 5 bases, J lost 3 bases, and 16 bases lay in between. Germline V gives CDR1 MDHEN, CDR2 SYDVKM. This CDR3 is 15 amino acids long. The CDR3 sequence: CASSTTGESYYGYTF. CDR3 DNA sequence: TGTGCCAGCAGTACCACCGGGGAGTCTTACTATGGCTACACCTTC.

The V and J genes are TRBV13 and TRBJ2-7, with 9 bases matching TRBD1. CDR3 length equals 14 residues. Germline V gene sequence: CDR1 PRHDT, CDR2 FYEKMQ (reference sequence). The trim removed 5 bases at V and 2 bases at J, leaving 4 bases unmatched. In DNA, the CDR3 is TGTGCCAGCAGCCCCAGACAGGGGGCCTACGAGCAGTACTTC. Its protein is CASSPRQGAYEQYF.

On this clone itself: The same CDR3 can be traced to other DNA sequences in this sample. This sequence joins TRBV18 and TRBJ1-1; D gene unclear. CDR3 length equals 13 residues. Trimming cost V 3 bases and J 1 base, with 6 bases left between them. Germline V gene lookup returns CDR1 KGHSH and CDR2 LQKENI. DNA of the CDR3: TGTGCCAGCTCACCTGGGCGGAACACTGAAGCTTTCTTT. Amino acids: CASSPGRNTEAFF.

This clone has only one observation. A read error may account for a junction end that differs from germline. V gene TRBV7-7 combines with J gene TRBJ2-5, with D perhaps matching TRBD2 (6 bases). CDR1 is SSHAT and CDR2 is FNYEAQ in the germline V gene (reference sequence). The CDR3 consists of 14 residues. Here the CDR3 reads CASSFSGRTETQYF. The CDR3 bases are TGTGCTAGCAGCTTCTCCGGGAGAACAGAGACCCAGTACTTC.